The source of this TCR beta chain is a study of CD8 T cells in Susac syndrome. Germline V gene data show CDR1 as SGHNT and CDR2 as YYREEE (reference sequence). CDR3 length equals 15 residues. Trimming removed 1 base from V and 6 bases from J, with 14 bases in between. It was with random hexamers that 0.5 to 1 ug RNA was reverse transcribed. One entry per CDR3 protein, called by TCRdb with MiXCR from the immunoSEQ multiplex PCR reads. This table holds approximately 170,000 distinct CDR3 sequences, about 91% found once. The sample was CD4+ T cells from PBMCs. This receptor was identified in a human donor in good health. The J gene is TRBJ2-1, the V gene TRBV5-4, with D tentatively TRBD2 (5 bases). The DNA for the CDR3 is TGTGCCAGCAGCTTGTATACGTACCGGGGCAATGAGCAGTTCTTC. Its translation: CASSLYTYRGNEQFF.